This TCR beta chain comes out of a study of blood T cell repertoires in COVID-19 (dated by TCRdb to about 2020). As for the study more broadly: Collaborator samples came from the United States, Italy and Spain and covered acute and convalescent phases of COVID-19. The prospective study material was composed of cDNA or gDNA derived from T cells, B-cell-depleted T cells, or PBMCs. Deeply sampled blood TCRbeta repertoires from subjects exposed to, actively infected with, or recovered from COVID-19 were included in the dataset. A freely available public database, intended as a resource for researchers studying the immune response to SARS-CoV-2, is where the repertoires were released. The samples were drawn from the first 160 participants of the ongoing ImmuneRACE study and from over 950 subjects provided by 6 global collaborators. A de-identified subject ID, COVID-19 status, age in years and sex were almost always included in the sample metadata. Where HLA class I and class II types were available, the types were taken from metadata supplied by the sample provider, not from assay-based typing. What the authors observed across the whole study: Clinical and demographic metadata were provided uncurated, with the amount varying by source and participant.

With regard to this clone: Its specific antigen is unknown. No base qualities exist here, and no much larger clone lies one base off it.

Participants in the prospective study were enrolled through a virtual design, were aged roughly 18 to 100 years, and lived in about two dozen United States geographic areas. To assign participants to cohorts, the prospective study relied on clinical history that participants themselves reported in a screening survey and a study questionnaire. Recovered participants in ImmuneRACE Cohort 3 were defined by two consecutive negative NP/OP PCR tests, clearance by a healthcare professional, or resolution of symptoms. Mobile phlebotomists in the prospective study collected whole blood, serum and a nasopharyngeal or oropharyngeal swab from every participant. Prospective study participants could optionally give additional blood draws and questionnaires over an approximately 2-month period. Before DNA extraction, blood samples from the prospective study were shipped at room temperature or frozen. The germline ends are 23 bases apart after V is trimmed by 8 bases and J by 7 bases. Including cysteine and phenylalanine, the CDR3 has 15 amino acids. Only the CDR3 region is kept as DNA, spanning 45 bases read in frame from base 1. From a lookup of the germline V gene, CDR1 and CDR2 are SNHLY and FYNNEI.

The immunoSEQ Assay, a bias-controlled multiplex PCR, was used to amplify TCRbeta CDR3 regions from genomic DNA. Per the source publication's procedure: The number of nucleated cells in each sample was estimated from the amplification of reference gene primers within the assay. To quantify the absolute abundance of each unique TCRbeta CDR3 rearrangement, sequence reads were collapsed and filtered. Productive Simpson clonality was computed per sample as the square root of Simpson's diversity index over productive rearrangements. Sourced from immuneACCESS, this table was stored by TCRdb with only in-frame sequences that have V and J called. A share of the clones is absent; for the studies checked, an unresolved V gene accounts for under half, and the remainder has no known explanation. V, J and clone size reflect that table, while D and trimming were determined from the DNA. This sample has approximately 450,000 clones in its table, and more than 80% of those were observed once. The ten largest clonotypes hold 1% to 1.3% of the sample.

The sequencing input was PBMCs or T cells enriched from blood (not recorded which). In this chain, TRBV2 is recombined with TRBJ1-2; TRBD1 could be the D gene, as 5 bases match. This sequence originates from a young man who had recovered from COVID-19. The CDR3 is CASGALDTRSSGYTF. The DNA sequence is TGTGCCAGCGGAGCCCTGGACACACGTTCAAGTGGCTACACCTTC.